The present T cell receptor beta chain was sequenced within a study of blood T cell repertoires in COVID-19. The overall study: Acute and convalescent COVID-19 specimens originated in the United States, Italy and Spain. From T cells, B-cell-depleted T cells, or PBMCs came the material, which was cDNA or gDNA.

The germline gives CDR1 MNHNS, CDR2 SASEGT. The CDR3 extends over 15 amino acids. Trimming pared 1 base from V and 4 bases from J, leaving 11 bases between. This clone was seen only a few times. Clinical history reported by participants formed the basis on which cohorts were assigned. Generated by immunoSEQ multiplex PCR, the TCRdb table keeps only in-frame clones and is missing some. This sample has roughly 250,000 clones, with about 86% found just once. The chain joins TRBV6-1 to TRBJ1-5, with D possibly matching TRBD1 (5 bases). The sequenced material came from PBMCs or T cells enriched from blood (not recorded which). The source of this sequence is a woman in her thirties or forties with acute COVID-19. Written as DNA, the CDR3 is TGTGCCAGCAGTGAAGGCTCAGGGATGAATCAGCCCCAGCATTTT. Translated: CASSEGSGMNQPQHF.